These T cell receptor beta chains were read from a single sample in a study of blood T cell repertoires in COVID-19. Only in-frame clones appear in the TCRdb table, and some are missing; sequencing was by immunoSEQ multiplex PCR. The table lists 95,000 to 150,000 clones, about 90% of them singletons. The sample comprised peripheral blood. The receptors here all came from a woman aged 55-69 years with COVID-19, enrolled during active disease. Both conserved end residues are part of each CDR3. A D gene is named only where the DNA matches it firmly. The size entry is marked missing in some rows and otherwise reads once, few, many or a size class.

D	size	length	V	J	CDR3	DNA
NA	NA	11	TRBV7-9	TRBJ1-2	CASSFRYGYTF	TGTGCCAGCAGCTTTCGGTATGGCTACACCTTC
TRBD2	NA	17	TRBV30	TRBJ2-5	CAWSVSSGGMRWETQYF	TGTGCCTGGAGTGTATCTAGCGGGGGGATGAGATGGGAGACCCAGTACTTC
NA	few	11	TRBV20-1	TRBJ2-1	CSGEVYNEQFF	TGCAGTGGAGAAGTCTACAATGAGCAGTTCTTC
NA	NA	15	TRBV11-2	TRBJ2-3	CASSSNRGAPDTQYF	TGTGCCAGCAGCTCCAATCGGGGGGCCCCAGATACGCAGTATTTT
NA	NA	14	TRBV7-9	TRBJ1-6	CASSFQGRNSPLHF	TGTGCCAGCAGCTTTCAGGGGCGAAATTCACCCCTCCACTTT
NA	NA	13	TRBV9	TRBJ1-1	CASSVLGDTEAFF	TGTGCCAGCAGCGTCCTCGGGGACACTGAAGCTTTCTTT
TRBD2	NA	18	TRBV5-4	TRBJ2-1	CASSFSLAGALGHNEQFF	TGTGCCAGCAGCTTCTCGCTAGCGGGGGCCCTTGGGCACAATGAGCAGTTCTTC
NA	once	14	TRBV4-2	TRBJ1-1	CASQSYRIDTEAFF	TGTGCCAGCCAATCGTACAGGATCGACACTGAAGCTTTCTTT
NA	once	13	TRBV11-3	TRBJ2-5	CARLGQMQETQYF	TGTGCCAGACTAGGGCAGATGCAAGAGACCCAGTACTTC
NA	NA	16	TRBV5-4	TRBJ2-3	CASSTIPPGIADTQYF	TGTGCCAGCAGCACTATACCCCCAGGGATCGCAGATACGCAGTATTTT
NA	NA	14	TRBV5-4	TRBJ1-2	CASSPPLTQEGYTF	TGTGCCAGCAGCCCACCCTTGACACAGGAAGGCTACACCTTC
NA	NA	11	TRBV29-1	TRBJ1-1	CSVGLATEAFF	TGCAGCGTTGGTCTAGCCACTGAAGCTTTCTTT
NA	NA	14	TRBV19	TRBJ1-2	CASSIGTGNGGYTF	TGTGCCAGTAGTATCGGCACGGGGAATGGTGGCTACACCTTC
NA	NA	19	TRBV18	TRBJ1-1	CASSPQIGAGMYEGTEAFF	TGTGCCAGCTCACCCCAGATCGGTGCGGGGATGTATGAAGGCACTGAAGCTTTCTTT
TRBD2	NA	17	TRBV7-6	TRBJ2-2	CASSLTSGGLNTGELFF	TGTGCCAGCAGCTTAACTAGCGGGGGCCTGAACACCGGGGAGCTGTTTTTT
TRBD1	NA	12	TRBV29-1	TRBJ1-2	CSVEPGGNGYTF	TGCAGCGTCGAGCCAGGGGGTAATGGCTACACCTTC
TRBD1	NA	15	TRBV11-2	TRBJ1-5	CASSPRTGVHQPQHF	TGTGCCAGCAGCCCTCGGACAGGGGTTCATCAGCCCCAGCATTTT
NA	NA	14	TRBV11-3	TRBJ2-5	CASSLDTGQETQYF	TGTGCCAGCAGCTTAGATACGGGGCAAGAGACCCAGTACTTC
TRBD2	once	16	TRBV6-6	TRBJ2-7	CASTGLAGAHSYEQYF	TGTGCCAGCACCGGACTAGCGGGGGCACACTCCTACGAGCAGTACTTC
TRBD1	few	15	TRBV9	TRBJ2-7	CASSVGQGQSYEQYF	TGTGCCAGCAGCGTGGGACAGGGCCAATCCTACGAGCAGTACTTC
TRBD1	NA	17	TRBV3-1/TRBV3-2	TRBJ2-7	CASSQGIWTGATKEQYF	TGTGCCAGCAGCCAGGGTATCTGGACAGGGGCCACGAAGGAGCAGTACTTC
NA	NA	15	TRBV19	TRBJ1-1	CASSMSQALYTEAFF	TGTGCCAGTAGTATGTCTCAGGCACTCTACACTGAAGCTTTCTTT
NA	NA	14	TRBV9	TRBJ1-1	CASSAGRQGIQAFF	TGTGCCAGCAGCGCCGGGCGGCAGGGGATCCAGGCTTTCTTT
TRBD1	NA	16	TRBV28	TRBJ1-1	CASLGTGGPRNTEAFF	TGTGCCAGCTTGGGGACAGGGGGCCCGCGCAACACTGAAGCTTTCTTT
NA	NA	15	TRBV5-4	TRBJ1-3	CASSLGGGSGNTIYF	TGTGCCAGCAGCTTGGGGGGAGGCTCTGGAAACACCATATATTTT
TRBD1	NA	14	TRBV14	TRBJ1-3	CASSRDRSGNTIYF	TGTGCCAGCAGCCGGGACAGGAGCGGGAACACCATATATTTT
NA	NA	19	TRBV4-2	TRBJ2-1	CASSPKVGGARVSYNEQFF	TGTGCCAGCAGCCCCAAAGTAGGGGGGGCGCGGGTCTCCTACAATGAGCAGTTCTTC
TRBD2	NA	15	TRBV29-1	TRBJ2-3	CTTTIPAGATDTQYF	TGCACTACTACAATACCAGCGGGGGCCACAGATACGCAGTATTTT
NA	NA	14	TRBV5-1	TRBJ2-1	CASSLELGAVEQFF	TGCGCCAGCAGCTTGGAACTGGGGGCGGTTGAGCAGTTCTTC
TRBD2	NA	16	TRBV9	TRBJ2-1	CASSIQRLAGYNEQFF	TGTGCCAGCAGCATCCAGCGGCTAGCGGGGTACAATGAGCAGTTCTTC
TRBD1	few	13	TRBV30	TRBJ1-6	CAWREGQRSPLHF	TGTGCCTGGAGGGAGGGACAGCGCTCACCCCTCCACTTT
NA	NA	13	TRBV11-1	TRBJ1-1	CASSLAGGTEAFF	TGTGCCAGCAGCTTAGCAGGGGGCACTGAAGCTTTCTTT
TRBD1	NA	15	TRBV9	TRBJ1-4	CASSPRPGQNEKLFF	TGTGCCAGCAGCCCACGACCGGGACAGAATGAAAAACTGTTTTTT
NA	NA	13	TRBV12-3/TRBV12-4	TRBJ1-1	CASSLAGRVKAFF	TGTGCCAGCAGTTTAGCGGGCAGGGTAAAAGCTTTCTTT
NA	NA	13	TRBV25-1	TRBJ1-3	CASRTTGGNTIYF	TGTGCCAGCAGAACGACTGGTGGAAACACCATATATTTT
TRBD1	NA	15	TRBV5-8	TRBJ1-2	CASSLRTGYNYGYTF	TGTGCCAGCAGCCTACGGACAGGTTATAACTATGGCTACACCTTC
NA	NA	12	TRBV19	TRBJ1-1	CASRGQKPEAFF	TGTGCCAGTAGGGGGCAGAAACCTGAAGCTTTCTTT
TRBD1	NA	16	TRBV7-9	TRBJ1-2	CASSASRGQGPLGYTF	TGTGCCAGCAGTGCCTCCCGTGGACAGGGCCCTCTTGGCTACACCTTC
NA	NA	13	TRBV7-9	TRBJ2-1	CASRVDGEWEQFF	TGTGCCAGCAGAGTCGACGGGGAATGGGAGCAGTTCTTC
NA	NA	14	TRBV27	TRBJ1-2	CASSLKGVAYGYTF	TGTGCCAGCAGTCTGAAGGGGGTTGCCTATGGCTACACCTTC
TRBD2	NA	16	TRBV7-8	TRBJ2-5	CASSLDSGGPQETQYF	TGTGCCAGCAGCTTAGATAGCGGGGGACCCCAAGAGACCCAGTACTTC
TRBD2	NA	16	TRBV9	TRBJ2-5	CASSGLAGGPVETQYF	TGTGCCAGCAGCGGCCTAGCGGGGGGCCCCGTAGAGACCCAGTACTTC
TRBD1	NA	14	TRBV29-1	TRBJ2-1	CSVRTGANSNEQFF	TGCAGCGTTCGGACAGGGGCCAATTCAAATGAGCAGTTCTTC
NA	NA	14	TRBV4-3	TRBJ2-7	CASSQGAGAYEQYF	TGCGCCAGCAGCCAAGGTGCAGGTGCCTACGAGCAGTACTTC
NA	NA	14	TRBV10-3	TRBJ1-1	CAISEALRERVAFF	TGTGCCATCAGTGAAGCGCTCAGGGAGCGGGTCGCTTTCTTT
TRBD2	NA	13	TRBV7-3	TRBJ2-7	CASSSRGGGEQYF	TGTGCCAGCAGCTCTCGGGGCGGGGGCGAGCAGTACTTC
NA	once	14	TRBV5-1	TRBJ2-7	CASKLTASSYEQYF	TGCGCCAGCAAGTTGACTGCCAGCTCCTACGAGCAGTACTTC
NA	NA	15	TRBV20-1	TRBJ2-1	CSASLVGGPSGEQFF	TGCAGTGCTAGTTTAGTGGGGGGGCCTTCCGGTGAGCAGTTCTTC
TRBD2	few	16	TRBV5-4	TRBJ2-1	CASSLLSGEIYNEQFF	TGTGCCAGCAGCTTACTTAGCGGGGAGATCTACAATGAGCAGTTCTTC
TRBD1	NA	16	TRBV5-5	TRBJ1-2	CASSTRTGDLNYGYTF	TGTGCCAGCAGCACACGGACAGGAGACCTAAACTATGGCTACACCTTC
TRBD2	NA	17	TRBV27	TRBJ2-1	CASSFGGLVRAYNEQFF	TGTGCCAGCAGTTTCGGGGGACTAGTGCGTGCCTACAATGAGCAGTTCTTC
NA	NA	14	TRBV6-2/TRBV6-3	TRBJ2-4	CASSYSRGLSIQYF	TGTGCCAGCAGTTACTCCCGGGGATTAAGCATTCAGTACTTC
TRBD2	NA	15	TRBV5-1	TRBJ2-1	CASSLGGGGYNEQFF	TGCGCCAGCAGCTTGGGAGGCGGGGGGTACAATGAGCAGTTCTTC
TRBD2	NA	15	TRBV6-6	TRBJ2-2	CASSYPGRVTGELFF	TGTGCCAGCAGTTACCCCGGGAGGGTCACCGGGGAGCTGTTTTTT
TRBD2	NA	15	TRBV4-2	TRBJ2-5	CASSQVAGGQETQYF	TGTGCCAGCAGCCAAGTGGCGGGGGGGCAAGAGACCCAGTACTTC
NA	NA	17	TRBV7-2	TRBJ2-7	CASSSEVWVDRPYEQYF	TGTGCCAGCAGCTCAGAGGTGTGGGTGGACAGACCCTACGAGCAGTACTTC
NA	NA	13	TRBV3-1/TRBV3-2	TRBJ1-2	CASSQLTGSGYTF	TGTGCCAGCAGCCAATTGACAGGATCTGGCTACACCTTC
TRBD1	NA	13	TRBV2	TRBJ1-5	CASGGTGGQPQHF	TGTGCCAGCGGAGGGACAGGGGGTCAACCCCAGCATTTT